These 2 T cell receptor beta chains share one sample of origin, sequenced in a study of OX40 agonist ivuxolimab in advanced cancers. Receptor amplification or capture employed the immunoSEQ multiplex PCR assay. Imported from immuneACCESS, the table was reduced by TCRdb to in-frame sequences with V and J called. These copies leave out some clones; in studies compared against another copy, an unresolved V gene accounts for under half, and the cause of the remainder is not known. The sample table records some 87,000 clones; around 94% of these occur just once. Of the sample, approximately 11% is held by the ten largest clones. The input for sequencing was CD4+ or CD8+ T cells sorted from blood, taken in a trial of the OX40 agonist ivuxolimab. The receptors derive from an adult with an advanced solid tumor such as melanoma, head and neck, liver or kidney cancer.

The gene calls are TRBV2 and TRBJ1-1; possible D gene TRBD1, 5 bases. The CDR3 is 15 amino acids. V was clipped by 4 bases and J by 7 bases, with 19 bases between them. The germline gives CDR1 SNHLY, CDR2 FYNNEI. The CDR3: CASSGNQQALFEAFF. The DNA for the CDR3 is TGTGCCAGCAGTGGAAACCAACAGGCCCTATTTGAAGCTTTCTTT.

The chain has TRBV2 and TRBJ1-5; 10 nucleotides align to TRBD1. This CDR3 spans 14 amino acids. With 5 bases clipped from V and 6 bases from J, the junction kept 4 bases outside the gene matches. From germline, CDR1 is SNHLY and CDR2 FYNNEI. The CDR3 nucleotides read TGTGCCAGCAGTCTGGGACAGGGGAGTCAGCCCCAGCATTTT. Translation: CASSLGQGSQPQHF.